This TCR beta chain was sequenced in a study of PD-1 and CTLA-4 blockade in melanoma. TCRdb keeps only in-frame clones here, not all; method: immunoSEQ multiplex PCR. The profile shows over 25,000 clones, less than 90% of them singletons. CDR1 is MDHEN and CDR2 is SYDVKM in the germline V gene. With V trimmed by 8 bases and J by 2 bases, 11 bases remained unmatched. The CDR3 has 16 amino acids. This clone was picked up one time. The TCR originated in a human donor with melanoma. The chain employs TRBV28 and TRBJ1-5, with TRBD1 matching 8 bases. The sequences come from CD8+ T cells from peripheral blood, collected before anti-PD-1 treatment. The CDR3 reads CASGIHRGQGNQPQHF. CDR3 nucleotides: TGTGCCAGCGGTATACATCGGGGACAGGGCAATCAGCCCCAGCATTTT.